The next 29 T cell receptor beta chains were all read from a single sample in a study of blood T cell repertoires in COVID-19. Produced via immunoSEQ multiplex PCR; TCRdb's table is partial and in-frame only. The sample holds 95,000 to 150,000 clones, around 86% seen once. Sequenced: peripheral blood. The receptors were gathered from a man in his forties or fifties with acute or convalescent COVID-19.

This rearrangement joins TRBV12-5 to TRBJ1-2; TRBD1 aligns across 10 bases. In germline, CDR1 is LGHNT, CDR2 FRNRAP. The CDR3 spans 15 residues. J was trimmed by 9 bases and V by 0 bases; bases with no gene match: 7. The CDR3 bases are TGTGCTAGTGGTTTGGTGCCCGGGACAGGGGAAAGCTACACCTTC. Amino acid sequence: CASGLVPGTGESYTF.

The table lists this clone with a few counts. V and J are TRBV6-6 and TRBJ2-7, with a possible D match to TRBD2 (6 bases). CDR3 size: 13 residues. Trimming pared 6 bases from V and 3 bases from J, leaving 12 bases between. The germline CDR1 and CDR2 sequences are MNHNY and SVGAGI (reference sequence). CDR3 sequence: CASSPAGYYEQYF. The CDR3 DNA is TGTGCCAGCAGCCCCGCGGGATACTACGAGCAGTACTTC.

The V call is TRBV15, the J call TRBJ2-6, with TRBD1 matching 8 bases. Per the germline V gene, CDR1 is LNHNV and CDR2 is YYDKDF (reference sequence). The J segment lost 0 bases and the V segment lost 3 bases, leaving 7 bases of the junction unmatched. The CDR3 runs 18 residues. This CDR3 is CATSRTTGVFSGANVLTF. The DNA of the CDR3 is TGTGCCACCAGCAGGACGACAGGGGTTTTCTCTGGGGCCAACGTCCTGACTTTC. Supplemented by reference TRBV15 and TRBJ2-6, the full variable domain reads DAMVIQNPRYQVTQFGKPVTLSCSQTLNHNVMYWYQQKSSQAPKLLFHYYDKDFNNEADTPDNFQSRRPNTSFCFLDIRSPGLGDTAMYLCATSRTTGVFSGANVLTFGAGSRLTVL.

The CDR3 here is CASSGDRSGEKLFF. In DNA, the CDR3 is TGTGCCAGCAGCGGGGACAGGTCTGGGGAAAAACTGTTTTTT. The rearrangement links TRBV4-2 to TRBJ1-4, with TRBD1 matching 8 bases. CDR1 and CDR2 from the germline V gene are LGHNA and YNFKEQ. The V and J ends lost 5 bases and 8 bases, in that order; junction bases with no gene match: 7. The CDR3 spans 14 residues.

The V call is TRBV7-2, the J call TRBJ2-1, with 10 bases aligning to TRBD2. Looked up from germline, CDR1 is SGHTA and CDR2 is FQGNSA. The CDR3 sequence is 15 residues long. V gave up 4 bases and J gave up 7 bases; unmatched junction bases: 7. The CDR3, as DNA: TGTGCCAGCAGCTCCCCCAGCGGGGGGGCAAATGAGCAGTTCTTC. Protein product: CASSSPSGGANEQFF.

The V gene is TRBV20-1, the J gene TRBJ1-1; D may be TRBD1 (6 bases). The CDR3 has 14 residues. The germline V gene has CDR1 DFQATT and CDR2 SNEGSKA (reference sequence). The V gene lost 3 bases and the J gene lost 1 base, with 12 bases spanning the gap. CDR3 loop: CSASKQGENTEAFF. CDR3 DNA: TGCAGTGCTAGTAAACAGGGAGAGAACACTGAAGCTTTCTTT.

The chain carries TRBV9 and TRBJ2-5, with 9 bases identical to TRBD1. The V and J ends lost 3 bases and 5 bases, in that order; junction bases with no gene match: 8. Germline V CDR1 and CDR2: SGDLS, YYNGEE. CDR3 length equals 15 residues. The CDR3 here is CASSGGQGRRETQYF. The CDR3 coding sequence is TGTGCCAGCAGCGGTGGACAGGGGAGAAGGGAGACCCAGTACTTC.

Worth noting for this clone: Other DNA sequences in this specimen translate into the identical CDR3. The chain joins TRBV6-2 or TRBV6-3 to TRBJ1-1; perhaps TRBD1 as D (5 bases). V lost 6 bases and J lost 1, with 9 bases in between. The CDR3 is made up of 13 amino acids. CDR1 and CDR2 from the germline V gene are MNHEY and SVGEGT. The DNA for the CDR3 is TGTGCCAGCAGCACCGACAGGAACACTGAAGCTTTCTTT. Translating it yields CASSTDRNTEAFF.

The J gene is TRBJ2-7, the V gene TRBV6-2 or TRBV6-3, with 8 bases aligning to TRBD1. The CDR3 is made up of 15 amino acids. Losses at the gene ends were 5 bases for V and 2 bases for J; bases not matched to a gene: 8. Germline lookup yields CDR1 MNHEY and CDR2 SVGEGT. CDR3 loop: CASSTRTGRPYEQYF. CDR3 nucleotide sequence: TGTGCCAGCAGTACCCGGACAGGGAGGCCCTACGAGCAGTACTTC.

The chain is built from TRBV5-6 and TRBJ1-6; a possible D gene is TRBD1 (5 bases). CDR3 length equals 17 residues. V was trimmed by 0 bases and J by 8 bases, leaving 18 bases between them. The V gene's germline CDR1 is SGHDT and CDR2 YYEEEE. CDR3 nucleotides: TGTGCCAGCAGCTTGGCGGAGGGCGGCAGGGTTCATTCACCCCTCCACTTT. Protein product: CASSLAEGGRVHSPLHF.

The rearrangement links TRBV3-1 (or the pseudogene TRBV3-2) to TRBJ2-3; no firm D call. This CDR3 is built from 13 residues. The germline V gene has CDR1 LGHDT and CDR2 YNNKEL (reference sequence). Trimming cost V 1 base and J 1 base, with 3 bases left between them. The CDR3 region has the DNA TGTGCCAGCAGCCAAGCAGGCACAGATACGCAGTATTTT. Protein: CASSQAGTDTQYF.

The CDR3 loop is CASSPQGGQNEQFF. CDR3 sequence (DNA): TGTGCCAGCTCACCACAGGGGGGGCAAAATGAGCAGTTCTTC. This rearrangement joins TRBV18 to TRBJ2-1, with TRBD2 as a possible D gene (7 bases). Germline assignment: CDR1 KGHSH and CDR2 LQKENI. The V gene lost 1 base and the J gene lost 7 bases, with 11 bases spanning the gap. There are 14 residues in the CDR3.

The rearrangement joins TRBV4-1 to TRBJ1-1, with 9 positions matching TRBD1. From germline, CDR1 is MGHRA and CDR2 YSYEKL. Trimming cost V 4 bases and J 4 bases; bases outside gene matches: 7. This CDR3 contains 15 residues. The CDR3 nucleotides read TGCGCCAGCAGCCGGTCGGACAGGGGTAGCACTGAAGCTTTCTTT. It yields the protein CASSRSDRGSTEAFF.

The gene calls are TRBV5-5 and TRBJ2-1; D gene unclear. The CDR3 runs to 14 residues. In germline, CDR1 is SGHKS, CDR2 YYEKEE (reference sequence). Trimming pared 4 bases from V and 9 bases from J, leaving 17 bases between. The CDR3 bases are TGTGCCAGCAGCCTCCACCCCCCCACGAGTGAGCAGTTCTTC. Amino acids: CASSLHPPTSEQFF.

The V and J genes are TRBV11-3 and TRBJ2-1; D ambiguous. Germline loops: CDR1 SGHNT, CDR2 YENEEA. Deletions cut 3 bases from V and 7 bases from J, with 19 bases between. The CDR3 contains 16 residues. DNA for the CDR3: TGTGCCAGCAGCTTGGGCAGTCAAATAAAAGCTAATGAGCAGTTCTTC. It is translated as CASSLGSQIKANEQFF.

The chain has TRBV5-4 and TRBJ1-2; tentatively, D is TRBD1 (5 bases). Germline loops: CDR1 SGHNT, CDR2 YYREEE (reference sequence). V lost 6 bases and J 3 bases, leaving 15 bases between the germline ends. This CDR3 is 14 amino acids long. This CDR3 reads CASTLVGVDYGYTF. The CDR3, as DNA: TGTGCCAGCACCCTGGTAGGGGTAGACTATGGCTACACCTTC.

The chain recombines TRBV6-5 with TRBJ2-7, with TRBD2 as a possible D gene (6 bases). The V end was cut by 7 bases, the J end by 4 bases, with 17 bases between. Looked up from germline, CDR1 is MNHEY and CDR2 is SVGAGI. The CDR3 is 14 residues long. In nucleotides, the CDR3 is TGTGCCAGCAAACCGGGACTCTTATCTTACGAGCAGTACTTC. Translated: CASKPGLLSYEQYF.

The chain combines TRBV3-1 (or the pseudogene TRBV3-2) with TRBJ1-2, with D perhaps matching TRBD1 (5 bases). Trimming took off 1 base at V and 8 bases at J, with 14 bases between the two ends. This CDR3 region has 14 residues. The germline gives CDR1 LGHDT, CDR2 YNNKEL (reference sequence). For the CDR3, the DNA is TGTGCCAGCAGCCAAGTATCTATGGGGCAGGGCTACACCTTC. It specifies CASSQVSMGQGYTF.

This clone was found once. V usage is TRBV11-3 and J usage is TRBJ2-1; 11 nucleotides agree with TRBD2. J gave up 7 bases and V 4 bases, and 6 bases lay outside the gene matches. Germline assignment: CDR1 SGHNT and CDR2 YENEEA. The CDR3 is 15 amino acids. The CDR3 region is CASSSTSGSANEQFF. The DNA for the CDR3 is TGTGCCAGCAGCTCAACTAGCGGGAGCGCTAATGAGCAGTTCTTC.

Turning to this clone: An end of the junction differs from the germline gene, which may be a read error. The CDR3 nucleotides read TGTGCTAGCAGCCAACCCCCGGGCGGGGATAATAAGAATGAGCAGTTCTTC. Its protein is CASSQPPGGDNKNEQFF. This chain connects TRBV7-7 to TRBJ2-1, with a tentative D call TRBD2 (6 bases). The CDR3 is made up of 17 amino acids. Germline V gives CDR1 SSHAT, CDR2 FNYEAQ (reference sequence).

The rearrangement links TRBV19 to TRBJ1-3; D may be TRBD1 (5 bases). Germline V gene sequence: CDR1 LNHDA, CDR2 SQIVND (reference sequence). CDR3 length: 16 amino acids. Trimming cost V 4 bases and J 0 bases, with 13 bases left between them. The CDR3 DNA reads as TGTGCCAGTAGTACAGACAGTCGGAGCTCTGGAAACACCATATATTTT. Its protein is CASSTDSRSSGNTIYF.

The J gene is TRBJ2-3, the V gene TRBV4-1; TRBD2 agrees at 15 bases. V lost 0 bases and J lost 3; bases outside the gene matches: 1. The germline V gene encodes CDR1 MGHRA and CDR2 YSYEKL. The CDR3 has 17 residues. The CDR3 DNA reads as TGCGCCAGCAGCCAAGAGGGGACTAGCGGGGGGACAGATACGCAGTATTTT. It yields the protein CASSQEGTSGGTDTQYF.

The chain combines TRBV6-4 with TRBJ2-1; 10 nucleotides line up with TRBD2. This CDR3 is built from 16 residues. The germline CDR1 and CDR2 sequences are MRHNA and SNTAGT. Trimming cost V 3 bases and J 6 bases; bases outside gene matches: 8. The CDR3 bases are TGTGCCAGCAGTGAAGCTGGGGGACTAGCGTTCAATGAGCAGTTCTTC. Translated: CASSEAGGLAFNEQFF.

This CDR3 reads CASSVDPAGGQETQYF. CDR3 nucleotide sequence: TGTGCCAGCAGCGTAGATCCAGCGGGAGGGCAAGAGACCCAGTACTTC. The chain links TRBV9 to TRBJ2-5; 10 bases map to TRBD2. This CDR3 has 16 amino acids. Trimming took 0 bases from V and 2 from J; bases not matched to a gene: 4. Germline V gene sequence: CDR1 SGDLS, CDR2 YYNGEE.

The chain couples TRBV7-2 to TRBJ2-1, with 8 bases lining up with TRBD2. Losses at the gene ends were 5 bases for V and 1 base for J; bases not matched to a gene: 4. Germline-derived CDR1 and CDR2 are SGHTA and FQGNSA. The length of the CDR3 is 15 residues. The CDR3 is CASSPIAGSYNEQFF. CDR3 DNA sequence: TGTGCCAGCAGCCCAATAGCGGGGTCCTACAATGAGCAGTTCTTC.

CDR3 nucleotides: TGTGCCAGCAGCTCCCTTAGCCGGTTGGGACAGGGAGGTGGAAACACCATATATTTT. Residues: CASSSLSRLGQGGGNTIYF. This chain joins TRBV9 and TRBJ1-3, with 9 bases identical to TRBD1. With V trimmed by 4 bases and J by 3 bases, 17 bases remained unmatched. CDR1 SGDLS and CDR2 YYNGEE come from the germline V gene. The CDR3 loop spans 19 amino acids.

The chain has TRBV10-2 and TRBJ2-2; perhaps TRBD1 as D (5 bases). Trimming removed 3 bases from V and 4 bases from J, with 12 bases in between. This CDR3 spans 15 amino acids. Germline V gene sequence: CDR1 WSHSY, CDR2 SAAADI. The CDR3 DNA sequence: TGCGCCAGCAGTGATCCCAGGGTTAGCACCGGGGAGCTGTTTTTT. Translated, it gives CASSDPRVSTGELFF.

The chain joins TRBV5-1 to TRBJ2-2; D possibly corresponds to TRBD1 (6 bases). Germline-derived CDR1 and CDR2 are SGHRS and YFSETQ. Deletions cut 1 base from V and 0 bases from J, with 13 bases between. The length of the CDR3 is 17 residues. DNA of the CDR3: TGCGCCAGCAGCTTGTACGGACAGCTCGCGAACACCGGGGAGCTGTTTTTT. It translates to CASSLYGQLANTGELFF.

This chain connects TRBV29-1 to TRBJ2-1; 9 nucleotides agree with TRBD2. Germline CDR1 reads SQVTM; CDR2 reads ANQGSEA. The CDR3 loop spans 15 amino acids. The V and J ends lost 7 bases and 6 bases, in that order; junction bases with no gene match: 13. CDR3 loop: CSAGLAKETTNEQFF. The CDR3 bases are TGCAGCGCGGGACTAGCCAAGGAAACTACCAATGAGCAGTTCTTC.